This T cell receptor (beta chain) was identified during a study of blood T cell repertoires in COVID-19. Trimming removed 2 bases from V and 4 bases from J; junction bases left unmatched: 6. The CDR3 runs 15 residues. CDR1 is SGHAT and CDR2 is FQNNGV in the germline V gene. Only in-frame clones appear in the TCRdb table, and some are missing; sequencing was by immunoSEQ multiplex PCR. The sample contains approximately 200,000 clones, over 80% of which appear only once. Material: PBMCs or T cells enriched from blood (not recorded which). This chain links TRBV11-2 with TRBJ1-1, with 8 bases identical to TRBD1. This clonotype originated in a man aged 25-40 years who had recovered from COVID-19. The CDR3 loop is CASSLRQGAPTEAFF. The CDR3 nucleotides read TGTGCCAGCAGCTTAAGGCAGGGGGCGCCCACTGAAGCTTTCTTT.